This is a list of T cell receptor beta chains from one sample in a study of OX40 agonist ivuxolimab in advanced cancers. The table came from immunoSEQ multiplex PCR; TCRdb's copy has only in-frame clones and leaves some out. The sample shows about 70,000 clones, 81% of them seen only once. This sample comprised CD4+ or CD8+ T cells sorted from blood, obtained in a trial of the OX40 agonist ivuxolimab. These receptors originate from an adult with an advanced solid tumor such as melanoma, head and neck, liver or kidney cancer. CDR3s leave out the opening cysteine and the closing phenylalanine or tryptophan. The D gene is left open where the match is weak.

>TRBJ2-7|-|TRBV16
ASSQDWSDSHEQY
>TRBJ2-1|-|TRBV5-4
ASSLTFYNEQF
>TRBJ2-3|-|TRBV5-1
ASSLTGSPDTQY
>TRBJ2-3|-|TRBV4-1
ASSPSPRGNTDTQY
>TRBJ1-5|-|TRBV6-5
ASSLLGGGNQPQH
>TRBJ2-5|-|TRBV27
ASKFWPMRGSQETQY
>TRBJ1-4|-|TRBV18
ASSLNNPENEKLF
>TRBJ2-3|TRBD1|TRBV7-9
ASSLEGQGYTQY
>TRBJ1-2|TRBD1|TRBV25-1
ASSYGTEYYGYT
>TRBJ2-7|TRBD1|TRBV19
ASTLRGQGSYEQY
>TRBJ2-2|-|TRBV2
ASSVDRSNTGELF
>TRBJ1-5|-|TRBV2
ASSGRSRDQPQH
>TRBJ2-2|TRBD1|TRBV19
ATLDRGFANTGELF
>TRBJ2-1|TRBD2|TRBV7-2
ASSPTSEPDNEQF
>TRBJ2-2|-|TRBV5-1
ASSRTNTGELF
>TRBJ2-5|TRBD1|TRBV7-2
ASSSYRGSLETQY
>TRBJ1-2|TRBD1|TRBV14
ASTDRGMGGYT
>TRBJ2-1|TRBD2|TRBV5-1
ASSKVSGAEASYNEQF
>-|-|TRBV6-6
ASRLQGNEQY
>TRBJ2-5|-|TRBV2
ASSESRVGETQY
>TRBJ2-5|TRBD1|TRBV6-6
ASSPTGGRKTQY
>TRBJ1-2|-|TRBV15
ATSRGGFFDGYT
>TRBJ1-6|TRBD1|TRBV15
ATSTSGRQGFNSPLH
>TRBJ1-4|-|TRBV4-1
ASSLTYNEKLF
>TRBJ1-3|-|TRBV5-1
ASSLGRGATGNTIY
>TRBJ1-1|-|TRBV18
ASSPGRRNTEAF
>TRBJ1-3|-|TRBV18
ASSQGSGNTIY
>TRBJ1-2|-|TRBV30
AWSVLFMRKGTANYGYT
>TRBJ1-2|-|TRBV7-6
ASSLQGYGYT
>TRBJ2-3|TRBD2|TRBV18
ASSLLAGGPDTQY
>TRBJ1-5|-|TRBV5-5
ASSFGQGQPQH
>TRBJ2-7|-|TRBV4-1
ASSRGTLGTYEQY
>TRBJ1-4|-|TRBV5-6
ASSLEAGNEKLF
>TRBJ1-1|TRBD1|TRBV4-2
ASSLDRGQAF
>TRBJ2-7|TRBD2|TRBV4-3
ASSQEGGLAGEQY
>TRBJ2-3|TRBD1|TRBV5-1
ASSLGTGNTDTQY